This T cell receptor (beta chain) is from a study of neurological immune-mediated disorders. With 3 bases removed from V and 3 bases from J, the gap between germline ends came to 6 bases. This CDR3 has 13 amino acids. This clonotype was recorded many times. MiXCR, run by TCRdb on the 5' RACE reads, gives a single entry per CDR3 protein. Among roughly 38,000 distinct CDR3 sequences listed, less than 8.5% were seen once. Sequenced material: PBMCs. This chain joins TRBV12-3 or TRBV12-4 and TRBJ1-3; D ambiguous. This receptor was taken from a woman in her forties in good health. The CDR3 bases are TGTGCCAGCAGTTTCGCCCTTGGAAACACCATATATTTT. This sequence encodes CASSFALGNTIYF.